This T cell receptor (beta chain) was identified during a study of T cells in Graves' hyperthyroidism and ophthalmopathy. Trimming took 3 bases from V and 4 from J; bases not matched to a gene: 8. The CDR3 length is 14 residues. Germline V lookup: CDR1 GTSNPN, CDR2 SVGIG (reference sequence). Details on this clonotype: Its antigen is unknown.

Study conclusions and caveats: Peripheral blood also featured most of the thyroid clonotypes expanded above 0.001. Ophthalmopathy onset followed model prediction by a median approximately six months.

Regions amplified from RNA transcripts were the TCR beta CDR3 regions. Using the HTBI primer set, a first-round RT-PCR was run on the TCR CDR3. TCRdb re-called the multiplex PCR reads with MiXCR, one entry per CDR3 protein. Of hundreds of thousands of distinct CDR3 sequences listed, about 15% were seen once; the top ten hold roughly 10%. The clonotype comes from a woman aged 18-29 years with Graves' hyperthyroidism. The chain combines TRBV30 with TRBJ1-2; TRBD1 matches at 7 bases. The source material was blood. The CDR3 sequence is CAWRRAGGSYGYTF. The CDR3 coding sequence is TGTGCCTGGAGGAGAGCAGGGGGAAGCTATGGCTACACCTTC.